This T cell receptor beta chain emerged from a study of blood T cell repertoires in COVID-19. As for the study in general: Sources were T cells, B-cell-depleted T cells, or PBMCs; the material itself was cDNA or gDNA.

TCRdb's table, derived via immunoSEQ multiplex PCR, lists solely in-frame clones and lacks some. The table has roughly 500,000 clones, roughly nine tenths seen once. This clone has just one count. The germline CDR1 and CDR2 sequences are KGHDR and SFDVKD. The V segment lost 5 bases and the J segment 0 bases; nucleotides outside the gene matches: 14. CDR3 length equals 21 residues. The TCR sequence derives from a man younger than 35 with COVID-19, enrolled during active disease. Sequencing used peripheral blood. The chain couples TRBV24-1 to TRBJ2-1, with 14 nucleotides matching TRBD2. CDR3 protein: CATSASPGLAGAKSSYNEQFF. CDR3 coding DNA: TGTGCCACCAGTGCCTCACCGGGACTAGCGGGGGCAAAGAGCTCCTACAATGAGCAGTTCTTC.